A selection of T cell receptor beta chains follows, all from one sample in a study of blood T cell repertoires in COVID-19. The protocol was immunoSEQ multiplex PCR, while the TCRdb copy is restricted to in-frame clones and leaves out a portion. The table records roughly 190,000 clones, 84% of them present only once. Material for sequencing was peripheral blood. These receptors came from a human donor in a cohort sampled during active COVID-19. CDR3s include the opening cysteine and the closing phenylalanine or tryptophan. Fields, in order: clone size, V gene, J gene, D gene, CDR3 protein, CDR3 DNA. A D gene is named only where the DNA matches it firmly. For some rows the clone size is stated as once, few or many, or as a class when expanded; others skip it.

NA	TRBV20-1	TRBJ1-2	NA	CSARETLSYTF	TGCAGTGCTAGAGAAACACTAAGTTACACCTTC
NA	TRBV5-1	TRBJ2-7	NA	CASSLSWTKSSYEQYF	TGCGCCAGCAGCTTGTCGTGGACTAAGAGCTCCTACGAGCAGTACTTC
NA	TRBV7-9	TRBJ1-2	NA	CASSLALEAGF	TGTGCCAGCAGCTTAGCGCTCGAGGCGGGCTTC
NA	TRBV7-7	TRBJ2-5	TRBD1	CASSPGTGIQETQYF	TGTGCTAGCAGCCCCGGGACAGGGATACAAGAGACCCAGTACTTC
once	TRBV5-1	TRBJ2-7	NA	CASSPGFQYEQYF	TGCGCCAGCAGCCCGGGATTCCAATACGAGCAGTACTTC
NA	TRBV10-3	TRBJ2-5	NA	CAISGPPSQARVRLETQYF	TGTGCCATCAGTGGACCCCCCTCCCAGGCCAGGGTTCGTTTGGAGACCCAGTACTTC
NA	TRBV19	TRBJ2-2	TRBD2	CASSWTSGEVSTGELFF	TGTGCCAGTAGTTGGACTAGCGGGGAGGTATCCACCGGGGAGCTGTTTTTT
NA	TRBV11-2	TRBJ1-4	TRBD1	CASSLSTGEGEKLFF	TGTGCCAGCAGCTTATCGACAGGGGAGGGTGAAAAACTGTTTTTT
NA	TRBV7-8	TRBJ2-2	TRBD2	CASSESGSPGELFF	TGTGCCAGCAGCGAGAGCGGGAGTCCCGGGGAGCTGTTTTTT
NA	TRBV6-4	TRBJ1-5	TRBD1	CARDTGVHSNQPQHF	TGTGCCAGGGATACAGGGGTTCATAGCAATCAGCCCCAGCATTTT
once	TRBV29-1	TRBJ2-3	TRBD2	CSVILAGGTSTDTQYF	TGCAGCGTTATCCTAGCGGGGGGGACGAGCACAGATACGCAGTATTTT
once	TRBV5-1	TRBJ2-4	NA	CASSPQGNIQYF	TGCGCCAGCAGCCCCCAGGGGAACATTCAGTACTTC
NA	TRBV7-9	TRBJ2-2	TRBD2	CASSPTRKLAGGPGELFF	TGTGCCAGCAGCCCGACCCGAAAACTAGCGGGAGGTCCCGGGGAGCTGTTTTTT
NA	TRBV10-3	TRBJ2-1	NA	CAIGTNEQFF	TGTGCCATTGGCACCAATGAGCAGTTCTTC
NA	TRBV6-6	TRBJ2-7	TRBD2	CASSFEAGGVYEQYF	TGTGCCAGCAGTTTCGAGGCGGGAGGGGTCTACGAGCAGTACTTC
NA	TRBV4-2	TRBJ2-3	NA	CASSQDGSSDTQYF	TGTGCCAGCAGCCAAGATGGGAGTTCAGATACGCAGTATTTT
NA	TRBV10-3	TRBJ2-3	TRBD1	CAISDQDRVGTDTQYF	TGTGCCATCAGTGACCAAGACAGGGTGGGCACAGATACGCAGTATTTT
once	TRBV18	TRBJ1-5	NA	CASSPQQISNQPQHF	TGTGCCAGCTCACCACAACAGATTAGCAATCAGCCCCAGCATTTT
NA	TRBV5-4	TRBJ1-2	NA	CASSLGGQARGYTF	TGTGCCAGCAGCTTGGGGGGGCAAGCTCGGGGCTACACCTTC
NA	TRBV2	TRBJ1-5	TRBD1	CASMGTGHSNQPQHF	TGTGCCAGCATGGGGACAGGGCATAGCAATCAGCCCCAGCATTTT
once	TRBV6-6	TRBJ2-2	NA	CASSYMLGELFF	TGTGCCAGCAGTTACATGCTAGGGGAGCTGTTTTTT
NA	TRBV18	TRBJ2-3	NA	CASSPGGIADTQYF	TGTGCCAGCTCACCAGGCGGGATAGCAGATACGCAGTATTTT
NA	TRBV7-6	TRBJ1-1	NA	CASSSGTKAEAFF	TGTGCCAGCAGCTCGGGAACCAAGGCTGAAGCTTTCTTT
NA	TRBV10-3	TRBJ1-2	NA	CAISDGRDGYTF	TGTGCCATCAGTGACGGGAGGGATGGCTACACCTTC
once	TRBV19	TRBJ1-2	NA	CASSTNGDGYTF	TGTGCCAGTAGCACAAACGGGGATGGCTACACCTTC
NA	TRBV7-2	TRBJ2-2	TRBD1	CASSTQGAGTGELFF	TGTGCCAGCAGCACCCAGGGGGCCGGGACCGGGGAGCTGTTTTTT
NA	TRBV12-3/TRBV12-4	TRBJ1-2	NA	CASSWRTGYGYTF	TGTGCCAGCAGCTGGCGAACAGGGTATGGCTACACCTTC
NA	TRBV19	TRBJ2-2	TRBD1	CASNLGQGDGELFF	TGTGCCAGTAACCTGGGACAGGGTGACGGGGAGCTGTTTTTT
NA	TRBV28	TRBJ2-4	TRBD1	CASSSRRTGGLDIQYF	TGTGCCAGCAGTTCACGCCGGACAGGGGGGTTGGACATTCAGTACTTC
NA	TRBV30	TRBJ1-1	NA	CAWSDSGPEAFF	TGTGCCTGGAGTGACAGTGGTCCTGAAGCTTTCTTT
NA	TRBV18	TRBJ1-1	NA	CASSPSQQGITEAFF	TGTGCCAGCTCACCATCACAGCAGGGGATCACTGAAGCTTTCTTT
NA	TRBV19	TRBJ1-1	NA	CATNNRVGTEAFF	TGTGCCACGAACAACAGGGTGGGCACTGAAGCTTTCTTT